The 30 T cell receptor beta chains below all came from one sample that was sequenced in a study of kidney transplant recipient with SARS-CoV-2 infection. MiXCR, applied by TCRdb to the reads, yields one record per CDR3 protein. Altogether approximately 250,000 distinct CDR3 sequences are present, 29% being singletons, with the ten largest covering less than 8.5%. The starting material was a blood sample, obtained at baseline and on day 111 from a kidney transplant recipient. The origin of the receptors is a male patient aged 30 to 40 who had COVID-19 and was a kidney transplant recipient. These T cells may partly come from the graft donor.

This clonotype was recorded at least ten times. J is TRBJ2-4 and V is TRBV20-1; unclear D gene. The CDR3 has 15 residues. V dropped 3 bases and J dropped 0 bases, with 12 bases sitting between them. CDR1 DFQATT and CDR2 SNEGSKA come from the germline V gene (reference sequence). The CDR3 nucleotides are TGCAGTGCTAGTAACGCAGCCTTAGCCAAAAACATTCAGTACTTC. Protein: CSASNAALAKNIQYF.

This clonotype was recorded at least ten times. The CDR3 protein is CASSDSSGNEQFF. The CDR3 DNA is TGTGCCAGCAGTGACTCTAGCGGGAATGAGCAGTTCTTC. The chain couples TRBV6-4 to TRBJ2-1, with 7 bases aligning to TRBD2. Germline assignment: CDR1 MRHNA and CDR2 SNTAGT. CDR3 length: 13 amino acids. V shed 0 bases and J 7 bases; nucleotides not matched to a gene: 0.

Regarding this clonotype: A read error may be the cause here, since a much bigger clone is one base away. The rearrangement joins TRBV30 to TRBJ1-2; D not resolved. Germline V gene sequence: CDR1 GTSNPN, CDR2 SVGIG (reference sequence). The V end lost 5 bases, the J end lost 4 bases, and 23 bases lay between the germline ends. This CDR3 is 16 amino acids long. CDR3 DNA sequence: TGTGCCTGGCTACGGAGGTGTTATAGAAAGACCTATGGCTACACCTTC. Translation gives CAWLRRCYRKTYGYTF.

This clonotype was seen at least ten times. This chain joins TRBV12-3 or TRBV12-4 and TRBJ1-4; TRBD1 matches 8 bases. CDR3 length equals 16 residues. V gave up 3 bases and J gave up 0 bases; unmatched junction bases: 3. CDR3 protein: CASSFPGGTTNEKLFF. CDR3 DNA: TGTGCCAGCAGTTTTCCAGGGGGCACAACTAATGAAAAACTGTTTTTT.

This clonotype was seen repeatedly, ten times or more. The chain recombines TRBV10-3 with TRBJ2-7; 7 nucleotides align to TRBD2. Looked up from germline, CDR1 is ENHRY and CDR2 is SYGVKD. The CDR3 consists of 15 residues. With 6 bases clipped from V and 0 bases from J, the junction kept 8 bases outside the gene matches. The CDR3 DNA follows: TGTGCCATCAGGGACCCTAGCGGCAGCTCCTACGAGCAGTACTTC. This sequence encodes CAIRDPSGSSYEQYF.

On this clonotype: This may come from a read error, since a much larger clone is one base off. This likely comes from a read error, as the CDR3 has no conserved phenylalanine or tryptophan at its end. The chain combines TRBV7-2 with TRBJ2-7; D is undetermined. V shed 5 bases and J shed 5 bases, with 19 bases lying between them. Germline assignment: CDR1 SGHTA and CDR2 FQGNSA. CDR3 size: 15 residues. CDR3 loop: CASSANFGAVHEQYL. CDR3 sequence (DNA): TGTGCCAGCAGCGCGAATTTCGGCGCGGTCCACGAGCAGTACCTC.

This clonotype was detected once. The junction shows a germline mismatch at one end, possibly a read error. V gene TRBV28 combines with J gene TRBJ2-1; tentative D call: TRBD2 (6 bases). The CDR3 loop spans 16 amino acids. Germline V lookup: CDR1 MDHEN, CDR2 SYDVKM. CDR3 nucleotide sequence: TGTGCCAGCAGTTTCGTTCTGAAGCGGGTGGACAATGGGCAGTTCTTC. Its translation is CASSFVLKRVDNGQFF.

This clonotype was observed a handful of times. The rearrangement uses TRBV3-1 and TRBJ1-5, with D unresolved. The CDR3 totals 13 residues. The V gene lost 7 bases and the J gene lost 7 bases, with 14 bases spanning the gap. CDR1 is LGHDT and CDR2 is YNNKEL in the germline V gene (reference sequence). CDR3 coding DNA: TGTGCCAGCACCCGGGGTATATGGCAGCCCCAGCATTTT. This translates into CASTRGIWQPQHF.

This clonotype was seen many times. The CDR3 DNA sequence: TGTGCCAGCAGCCTCCATACTTCAGCTCGAAAGACCTATGGCTACACCTTC. It is translated as CASSLHTSARKTYGYTF. The chain links TRBV7-4 to TRBJ1-2; D ambiguous. V lost 5 bases and J lost 4, with 23 bases in between. Germline V gives CDR1 SGHVT, CDR2 SQSDAQ. There are 17 residues in the CDR3.

Points on this clonotype: Just one base apart from a much larger clone, this may be a read error. The chain couples TRBV20-1 to TRBJ1-1, with D possibly being TRBD1 (6 bases). Germline CDR1 reads DFQATT; CDR2 reads SNEGSKA (reference sequence). Trimming took off 5 bases at V and 4 bases at J, with 17 bases between the two ends. This CDR3 contains 14 residues. CDR3: CSASTGQRRTEAFF. The CDR3 DNA is TGCAGTGCTTCAACCGGACAGAGGCGCACTGAAGCTTTCTTT.

As for this clonotype: With a much larger clone just one base away, this may be a read error. The chain joins TRBV6-9 to TRBJ1-2, with D possibly matching TRBD1 (5 bases). The CDR3 spans 17 residues. V shed 5 bases and J shed 4 bases, with 23 bases lying between them. Germline V lookup: CDR1 MNHGY, CDR2 SVAAGI. The CDR3 region has the DNA TGTGCCAGCAGTGGGAGACAGCCTCACGGAAAGACCTATGGCTACACCTTC. Protein product: CASSGRQPHGKTYGYTF.

This clonotype was detected a few times. The rearrangement links TRBV28 to TRBJ1-4; no definite D call. Germline CDR1 reads MDHEN; CDR2 reads SYDVKM. V gave up 1 base and J gave up 14 bases, with 11 bases separating them. The CDR3 spans 12 residues. CDR3 sequence reads: CASSLSIPRLFF. In DNA form, the CDR3 reads TGTGCCAGCAGTTTATCTATCCCGAGGCTGTTTTTT.

A remark on this clonotype: This clone may be a read error of a much larger clone one base away. CDR3 in amino acids: CASNVARGGTEAFF. The CDR3 nucleotides are TGTGCCAGCAACGTAGCCCGGGGTGGCACTGAAGCTTTCTTT. The V gene is TRBV9, the J gene TRBJ1-1; D uncertain. This CDR3 has 14 residues. The germline V gene has CDR1 SGDLS and CDR2 YYNGEE.

The sample holds many counts of this clonotype. The chain couples TRBV11-2 to TRBJ2-2; possibly TRBD2 for D (5 bases). CDR1 is SGHAT and CDR2 is FQNNGV in the germline V gene. V lost 1 base, J lost 6 bases, and 9 bases lay in between. CDR3 length: 14 residues. CDR3 residues: CASSLGAVAGELFF. CDR3 DNA sequence: TGTGCCAGCAGCTTAGGAGCGGTTGCCGGGGAGCTGTTTTTT.

Remarks on this clonotype: This may be a read error, as it is one base from a much larger clone. This sequence joins TRBV21-1 and TRBJ1-3. TRBV21-1 is given as a pseudogene. There are 17 residues in the CDR3. The CDR3 sequence: CASSNRRAHGSGNTIYF. CDR3 coding DNA: TGTGCCAGCAGCAATAGACGGGCTCACGGCTCTGGAAACACCATATATTTT.

Points on this clonotype: Just one base apart from a much larger clone, this may be a read error. CDR3 region: CVSSGGGRATDTQYF. The CDR3 nucleotides are TGTGTCAGCAGCGGTGGGGGCAGGGCTACAGATACGCAGTATTTT. The genes are TRBV9 and TRBJ2-3, with a possible D match to TRBD1 (6 bases). CDR1 is SGDLS and CDR2 is YYNGEE in the germline V gene. This CDR3 region has 15 residues.

Concerning this clonotype: One base away lies a much larger clone, so this may be a sequencing read error. This chain links TRBV6-9 with TRBJ2-7; 7 bases map to TRBD1. The CDR3 extends over 17 amino acids. V was pared by 4 bases and J by 5 bases, with 17 bases of the junction left unmatched. Germline V gives CDR1 MNHGY, CDR2 SVAAGI. The CDR3 loop is CASSCPRLPGQNNEQYF. CDR3 in DNA: TGTGCCAGCAGTTGCCCGCGTCTACCGGGACAGAATAACGAGCAGTACTTC.

This clonotype showed up many times. Compared with germline, one end of the junction differs, possibly owing to a read error. The chain links TRBV7-8 to TRBJ1-3; perhaps TRBD1 as D (5 bases). The CDR3 is 14 residues long. The V gene's germline CDR1 is SGHVS and CDR2 FQNEAQ. Written as DNA, the CDR3 is TGTGCCAGCAGCGACTACTGGGGCGGTGGCCCTACAGATTTT. Amino acids: CASSDYWGGGPTDF.

Remarks on this clonotype: A much larger clonotype is one base distant, so this may be a read error. The gene calls are TRBV18 and TRBJ2-2; 13 bases match TRBD2. The length of the CDR3 is 18 residues. Germline CDR1 KGHSH, CDR2 LQKENI. The CDR3 DNA follows: TGTGCCAGCTCACCTCCGGGACTAGCGGGGCCGGGCACCGGGGAGCCGTTTTTT. This translates into CASSPPGLAGPGTGEPFF.

This clonotype was picked up many times. The chain links TRBV2 to TRBJ1-2; TRBD1 is a possible D gene (5 bases). Germline values: CDR1 SNHLY, CDR2 FYNNEI. Between the trimmed V and J ends, which lost 6 bases and 2 bases, there was a span of 10 bases. This CDR3 has 13 residues. The DNA of the CDR3 is TGTGCCAGCAGGACCGGGGCGAACTATGGCTACACCTTC. Its protein product is CASRTGANYGYTF.

This clonotype was found a few times. At one end the junction does not follow the germline gene, possibly because of a read error. The DNA for the CDR3 is TGTGCCAGTAGTGATCCGGGACTAGCAGGTTACACTGAGCAGTTCTTC. It translates to CASSDPGLAGYTEQFF. The chain has TRBV19 and TRBJ2-1, with 9 bases matching TRBD2. From germline, CDR1 is LNHDA and CDR2 SQIVND (reference sequence). This CDR3 comprises 16 residues.

This clonotype came up many times. The chain recombines TRBV7-9 with TRBJ2-5; 8 bases line up with TRBD2. The trim removed 6 bases at V and 0 bases at J, leaving 9 bases unmatched. This CDR3 is 16 amino acids long. Germline V gives CDR1 SEHNR, CDR2 FQNEAQ (reference sequence). The CDR3 sequence is CASRYGFSGNQETQYF. CDR3 coding DNA: TGTGCCAGCAGATATGGTTTTAGCGGGAACCAAGAGACCCAGTACTTC.

Comments on this clonotype: This may be a read error, as it is one base from a much larger clone. The chain has TRBV6-1 and TRBJ1-2; D not certain. V was cut by 5 bases and J by 4 bases, with 23 bases left in between. CDR1 and CDR2 from the germline V gene are MNHNS and SASEGT. The CDR3 is 17 residues long. CDR3 protein: CASSPDLSMRKTYGYTF. As DNA, the CDR3 is TGTGCCAGCAGTCCTGACCTCTCTATGCGAAAGACCTATGGCTACACCTTC.

The table lists this clonotype with many counts. The chain combines TRBV11-3 with TRBJ1-2; the D is unclear. CDR1 is SGHNT, CDR2 YENEEA, per germline. V shed 5 bases and J shed 4 bases, with 23 bases lying between them. This CDR3 has 17 amino acids. The CDR3 reads CASSNLHDLGKTYGYTF. The CDR3 DNA is TGTGCCAGCAGCAATTTACACGATCTCGGAAAGACCTATGGCTACACCTTC.

Remarks on this clonotype: Being one base from a much bigger clone, this may be a read error. As DNA, the CDR3 is TGTGCCAGCACCCCCGGACGATCCAGGGGAGTGGCTAATGAAAAACTGTTTTTT. Translated: CASTPGRSRGVANEKLFF. The chain has TRBV6-1 and TRBJ1-4, with D possibly being TRBD1 (6 bases). The germline V gene encodes CDR1 MNHNS and CDR2 SASEGT. V lost 7 bases and J lost 3, with 24 bases in between. This CDR3 region has 18 residues.

This clonotype was seen at least ten times. The rearrangement links TRBV2 to TRBJ2-1, with 7 bases matching TRBD2. V shed 4 bases and J 0 bases; nucleotides not matched to a gene: 6. In germline, CDR1 is SNHLY, CDR2 FYNNEI. The CDR3 totals 16 residues. The CDR3 spells CASSGWGGSSYNEQFF. As DNA, the CDR3 is TGTGCCAGCAGTGGCTGGGGAGGGAGCTCCTACAATGAGCAGTTCTTC.

In this sample, this clonotype turned up many times. J is TRBJ1-3 and V is TRBV7-2; maybe TRBD1 (5 bases). V lost 0 bases and J lost 3, with 6 bases in between. CDR1 is SGHTA and CDR2 is FQGNSA in the germline V gene. The CDR3 sequence is 14 residues long. CDR3 in amino acids: CASSLAGGGNTIYF. The CDR3 DNA sequence: TGTGCCAGCAGCTTAGCGGGGGGTGGAAACACCATATATTTT.

Comment on this clonotype: A much larger clone is a single base away; this may be a read error. This chain connects TRBV5-6 to TRBJ1-2; D call uncertain. Germline V gene data show CDR1 as SGHDT and CDR2 as YYEEEE. The CDR3 contains 14 residues. V was pared by 4 bases and J by 0 bases, with 10 bases between. The chain's CDR3 is CASSAGFSNYGYTF. CDR3 DNA: TGTGCCAGCAGCGCGGGATTTTCTAACTATGGCTACACCTTC.

The sample holds many counts of this clonotype. The V call is TRBV3-1, the J call TRBJ1-2; D is undetermined. Germline V gives CDR1 LGHDT, CDR2 YNNKEL (reference sequence). With 4 bases removed from V and 4 bases from J, the gap between germline ends came to 22 bases. The length of the CDR3 is 17 residues. The CDR3 region has the DNA TGTGCCAGCAGCCTGTTGGCCACCCTTCGAAAGACCTATGGCTACACCTTC. Its translation is CASSLLATLRKTYGYTF.

The chain employs TRBV3-1 and TRBJ1-1; D is undetermined. This CDR3 is 17 amino acids long. Trimming left V 5 bases short and J 4 bases short, with 23 bases between. CDR1 is LGHDT and CDR2 is YNNKEL in the germline V gene (reference sequence). The CDR3 reads CASSGCDPTSIRTEAFF. For the CDR3, the DNA is TGTGCCAGCAGCGGATGTGATCCCACTTCAATTCGCACTGAAGCTTTCTTT.